This is a list of T cell receptor beta chains from one sample in a study of neoadjuvant anti-PD-1 for oral cavity cancer. Assay used: immunoSEQ multiplex PCR; TCRdb lists only in-frame clones, some missing. The table lists about 72,000 clones, about 83% of them singletons. Source: PBMCs, taken before nivolumab (anti-PD-1) treatment. These receptors were collected from a person aged 35 to 85 with oral cavity squamous cell carcinoma. Each CDR3 is given with its conserved first and last residue. D genes are given only for firm matches. Not all rows give a size; the values are once, few, many and, for expanded clones, a class.

size | J | V | D | CDR3 | DNA
NA | TRBJ1-2 | TRBV7-9 | TRBD1 | CASSSERGLYGYTF | TGTGCCAGCAGCTCGGAGAGGGGGCTCTATGGCTACACCTTC
NA | TRBJ1-2 | TRBV27 | TRBD1 | CASSRDRDYGYTF | TGTGCCAGCAGCCGAGACAGGGACTATGGCTACACCTTC
NA | TRBJ2-5 | TRBV5-6 | NA | CASSLTGGPYQETQYF | TGTGCCAGCAGCTTAACTGGGGGACCGTACCAAGAGACCCAGTACTTC
NA | TRBJ1-2 | TRBV7-8 | NA | CASSLNWGGKGYGYTF | TGTGCCAGCAGCTTAAACTGGGGAGGGAAAGGGTATGGCTACACCTTC
NA | TRBJ2-3 | TRBV4-1 | NA | CASSHQLTERTDTQYF | TGCGCCAGCAGCCACCAATTGACTGAGCGCACAGATACGCAGTATTTT
NA | TRBJ2-1 | TRBV5-1 | TRBD2 | CASSLGGVWLAGVSYNEQFF | TGCGCCAGCAGCTTGGGAGGCGTTTGGTTAGCGGGTGTTTCCTACAATGAGCAGTTCTTC
NA | TRBJ2-2 | TRBV5-4 | TRBD2 | CASSSGGTSGRRLAGELFF | TGTGCCAGCAGCTCTGGGGGGACTAGCGGGAGACGATTAGCCGGGGAGCTGTTTTTT
NA | TRBJ1-1 | TRBV14 | TRBD1 | CASSQDPQGGNTEAFF | TGTGCCAGCAGCCAAGACCCCCAGGGGGGCAACACTGAAGCTTTCTTT
NA | TRBJ2-2 | TRBV4-1 | NA | CASSQEGGTGRNTGELFF | TGCGCCAGCAGCCAAGAGGGGGGGACAGGTCGGAACACCGGGGAGCTGTTTTTT
NA | TRBJ2-1 | TRBV9 | NA | CASSVLGRSSYNEQFF | TGTGCCAGCAGCGTACTTGGCAGGAGCTCCTACAATGAGCAGTTCTTC
NA | TRBJ2-5 | TRBV7-6 | NA | CASSPRGGYQETQYF | TGTGCCAGCAGCCCGAGGGGAGGATACCAAGAGACCCAGTACTTC
NA | TRBJ1-6 | TRBV7-9 | NA | CASSPGTLSPLHF | TGTGCCAGCAGCCCAGGGACACTTTCACCCCTCCACTTT
NA | TRBJ2-7 | TRBV6-5 | TRBD1 | CASNYRDRNEQYF | TGTGCCAGCAATTATAGGGACAGAAACGAGCAGTACTTC
NA | TRBJ1-3 | TRBV9 | NA | CASSARGDISGNTIYF | TGTGCCAGCAGCGCCAGAGGGGACATCTCTGGAAACACCATATATTTT
NA | TRBJ2-1 | TRBV19 | NA | CASSILPSRETFF | TGTGCCAGTAGTATTCTTCCCTCCCGGGAAACGTTCTTC
NA | TRBJ1-2 | TRBV13 | TRBD1 | CASSLKRTGGGGYTF | TGTGCCAGCAGCTTAAAGAGGACAGGGGGCGGTGGCTACACCTTC
once | TRBJ1-4 | TRBV6-1 | TRBD1 | CASSELTGGFEKLFF | TGTGCCAGCAGTGAATTGACAGGGGGTTTTGAAAAACTGTTTTTT
once | TRBJ2-5 | TRBV4-1 | TRBD2 | CASSPSGSGGKETQYF | TGCGCCAGCAGCCCCTCCGGGAGCGGGGGGAAAGAGACCCAGTACTTC
NA | TRBJ2-1 | TRBV29-1 | NA | CSVGQGDNEQFF | TGCAGCGTCGGGCAGGGTGACAATGAGCAGTTCTTC
NA | TRBJ2-5 | TRBV28 | NA | CASSTFGPYQETQYF | TGTGCCAGCAGTACGTTTGGACCGTACCAAGAGACCCAGTACTTC
NA | TRBJ2-3 | TRBV2 | NA | CASNPGPSTDTQYF | TGTGCCAGCAACCCGGGGCCCAGCACAGATACGCAGTATTTT
NA | TRBJ2-5 | TRBV5-1 | NA | CASRENQETQYF | TGCGCCAGCAGGGAGAACCAAGAGACCCAGTACTTC